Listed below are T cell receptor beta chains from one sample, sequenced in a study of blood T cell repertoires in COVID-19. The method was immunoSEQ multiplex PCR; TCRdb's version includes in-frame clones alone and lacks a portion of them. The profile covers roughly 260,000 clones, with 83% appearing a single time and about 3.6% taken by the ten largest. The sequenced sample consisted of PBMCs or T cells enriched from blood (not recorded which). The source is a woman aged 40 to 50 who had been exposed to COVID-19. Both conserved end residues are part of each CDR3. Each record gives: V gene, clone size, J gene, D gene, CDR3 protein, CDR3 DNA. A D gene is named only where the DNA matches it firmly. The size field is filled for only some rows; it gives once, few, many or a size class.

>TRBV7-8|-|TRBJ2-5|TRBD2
CASSLGAAGGLQETQYF
TGTGCCAGCAGCTTAGGGGCGGCGGGGGGACTCCAAGAGACCCAGTACTTC
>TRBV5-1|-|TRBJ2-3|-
CASSLALRGDTQYF
TGCGCCAGCAGCTTGGCGCTAAGGGGAGATACGCAGTATTTT
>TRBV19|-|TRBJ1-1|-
CASSIEKIYDSTEAFF
TGTGCCAGTAGTATTGAAAAAATTTACGATAGCACTGAAGCTTTCTTT
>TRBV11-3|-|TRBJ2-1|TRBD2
CASSSGGSYNEQFF
TGTGCCAGCAGCTCCGGGGGGTCCTACAATGAGCAGTTCTTC
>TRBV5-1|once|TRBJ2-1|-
CASSLSGGYSYNEQFF
TGCGCCAGCAGCTTGTCTGGGGGCTACTCCTACAATGAGCAGTTCTTC
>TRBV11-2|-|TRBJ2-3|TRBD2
CASSYGTSSPDTQYF
TGTGCCAGCAGCTACGGGACTAGCTCCCCAGATACGCAGTATTTT
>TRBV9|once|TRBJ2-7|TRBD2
CASSPQLAGGEEQYF
TGTGCCAGCAGCCCACAACTAGCGGGGGGTGAGGAGCAGTACTTC
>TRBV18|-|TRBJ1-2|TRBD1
CASSPVRTGTSMDYGYTF
TGTGCCAGCTCACCCGTCCGGACAGGGACTTCAATGGACTATGGCTACACCTTC
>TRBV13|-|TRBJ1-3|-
CASSSNSGNTIYF
TGTGCCAGCAGCTCTAACTCTGGAAACACCATATATTTT
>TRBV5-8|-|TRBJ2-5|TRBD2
CASSLASLSGGAETQYF
TGTGCCAGCAGCTTGGCCTCCTTAAGCGGGGGGGCCGAGACCCAGTACTTC
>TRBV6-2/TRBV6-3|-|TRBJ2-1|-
CASSYSPGGSPYNEQFF
TGTGCCAGCAGTTATTCGCCGGGGGGCTCTCCCTACAATGAGCAGTTCTTC
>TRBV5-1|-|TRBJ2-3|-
CASSPELEGSAADTQYF
TGCGCCAGCAGCCCTGAACTAGAAGGCAGCGCTGCAGATACGCAGTATTTT
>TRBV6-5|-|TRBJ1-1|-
CATLRDTEAFF
TGTGCCACCTTGAGGGACACTGAAGCTTTCTTT
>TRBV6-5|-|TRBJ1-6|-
CASSWGRNNSPLHF
TGTGCCAGCAGCTGGGGGCGGAATAATTCACCCCTCCACTTT
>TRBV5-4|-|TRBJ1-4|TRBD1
CASSLIRDSATNEKLFF
TGTGCCAGCAGCTTGATCCGGGACAGTGCAACTAATGAAAAACTGTTCTTT
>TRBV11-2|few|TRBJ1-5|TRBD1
CASSLGITGGASNQPQHF
TGTGCCAGCAGCTTAGGCATCACAGGGGGAGCAAGCAATCAGCCCCAGCATTTT
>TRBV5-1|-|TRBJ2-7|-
CATRPGSSLYEQYF
TGCGCCACCAGACCGGGATCCTCCCTCTACGAGCAGTACTTC
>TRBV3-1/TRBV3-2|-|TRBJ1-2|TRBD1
CASRQYRGGYTF
TGTGCCAGCAGACAGTACAGGGGCGGCTACACCTTC
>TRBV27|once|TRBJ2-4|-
CASSLYDQSTRYF
TGTGCCAGCAGTTTATATGATCAATCCACTCGGTACTTC
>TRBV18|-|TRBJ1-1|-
CASSANTDPVEAFF
TGTGCCAGCTCAGCTAATACAGATCCAGTTGAAGCTTTCTTT
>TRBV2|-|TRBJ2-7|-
CASTMGQGYEQYF
TGTGCCAGCACCATGGGGCAGGGATACGAGCAGTACTTC
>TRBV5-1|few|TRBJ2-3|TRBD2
CASSLESSGDTQYF
TGCGCCAGCAGCTTGGAGTCTAGCGGTGATACGCAGTATTTT
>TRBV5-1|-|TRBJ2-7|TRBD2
CASSDPGLADYEQYF
TGCGCCAGCAGCGATCCGGGACTAGCGGATTACGAGCAGTACTTC
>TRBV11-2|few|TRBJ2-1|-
CASSFPSQGGEQFF
TGTGCCAGCAGCTTCCCGTCCCAAGGGGGTGAGCAGTTCTTC
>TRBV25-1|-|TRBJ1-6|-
CASSEWPSSYNSPLHF
TGTGCCAGCAGTGAGTGGCCAAGCTCCTATAATTCACCCCTCCACTTT
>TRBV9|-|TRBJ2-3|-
CASSSLGGGTTDTQYF
TGTGCCAGCAGCTCCCTGGGCGGGGGCACCACAGATACGCAGTATTTT
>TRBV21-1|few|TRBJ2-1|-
CASSKPLVNEQFF
TGTGCCAGCAGCAAACCCCTAGTCAATGAGCAGTTCTTC
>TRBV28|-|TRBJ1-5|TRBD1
CASSPGTGGEQPQHF
TGTGCCAGCAGTCCCGGGACAGGCGGGGAACAGCCCCAGCATTTT
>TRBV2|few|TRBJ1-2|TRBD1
CASGKRGRDGYTF
TGTGCCAGCGGAAAAAGGGGGCGCGATGGCTACACCTTC
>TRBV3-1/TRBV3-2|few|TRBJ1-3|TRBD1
CASSQGQRTGGSPKRNTIYF
TGTGCCAGCAGCCAAGGCCAAAGAACAGGGGGATCTCCAAAGCGAAACACCATATATTTT
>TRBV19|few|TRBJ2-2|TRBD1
CASRRQGYDTGELFF
TGTGCCAGTAGACGACAGGGTTACGACACCGGGGAGCTGTTTTTT
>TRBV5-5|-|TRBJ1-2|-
CASSLVAGGGYGYTF
TGTGCCAGCAGCTTGGTAGCGGGGGGCGGCTATGGCTACACCTTC
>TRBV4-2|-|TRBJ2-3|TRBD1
CASSPGQGVGDTQYF
TGTGCCAGCAGCCCCGGACAGGGGGTTGGAGATACGCAGTATTTT
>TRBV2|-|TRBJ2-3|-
CASSEALTTDTQYF
TGTGCCAGCAGTGAAGCGCTAACTACAGATACGCAGTATTTT
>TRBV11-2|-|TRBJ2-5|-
CASSPGEGGRTQYF
TGTGCCAGCAGCCCCGGGGAGGGGGGAAGGACCCAGTACTTC
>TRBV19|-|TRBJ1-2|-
CASSIDRGRGQGYTF
TGTGCCAGTAGTATAGATCGAGGCAGGGGTCAAGGCTACACCTTC
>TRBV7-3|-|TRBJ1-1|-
CASSLNLWEANTEAFF
TGTGCCAGCAGCTTAAATCTGTGGGAGGCGAACACTGAAGCTTTCTTT
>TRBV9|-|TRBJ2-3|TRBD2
CASSGTSGVEVDTQYF
TGTGCCAGCAGCGGGACTAGCGGGGTCGAGGTGGATACGCAGTATTTT
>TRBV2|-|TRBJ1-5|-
CASSARVQVQPQHF
TGTGCCAGCAGTGCCAGGGTCCAGGTTCAGCCCCAGCATTTT
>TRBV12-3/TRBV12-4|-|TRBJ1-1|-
CASSWTGTEAFF
TGTGCCAGCAGTTGGACGGGGACTGAAGCTTTCTTT
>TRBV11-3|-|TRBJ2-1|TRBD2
CASSLSTGTSGDSYNEQFF
TGTGCCAGCAGCCTATCGACCGGGACTAGCGGAGACTCCTACAATGAGCAGTTCTTC
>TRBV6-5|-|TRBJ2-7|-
CASVEQGETYEQYF
TGTGCCAGCGTTGAACAGGGAGAAACCTACGAGCAGTACTTC
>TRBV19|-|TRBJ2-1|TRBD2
CASSTFRGGSYNEQFF
TGTGCCAGTAGTACCTTCCGCGGGGGGTCATACAATGAGCAGTTCTTC
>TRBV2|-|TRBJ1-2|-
CASSELVPSGSYGYTF
TGTGCCAGCAGTGAACTCGTCCCATCAGGGTCGTATGGCTACACCTTC
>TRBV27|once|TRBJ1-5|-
CASSQGIVSNQPQHF
TGTGCCAGCAGCCAGGGGATCGTTAGCAATCAGCCCCAGCATTTT
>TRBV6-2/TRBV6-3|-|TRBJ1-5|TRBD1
CASSYPQGADNQPQHF
TGTGCCAGCAGTTACCCGCAGGGGGCGGACAATCAGCCCCAGCATTTT
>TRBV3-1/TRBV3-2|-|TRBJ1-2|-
CASSQKKRGNYGYTF
TGTGCCAGCAGCCAAAAAAAGCGGGGGAACTATGGCTACACCTTC
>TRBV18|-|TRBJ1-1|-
CASSPGRTTVEAFF
TGTGCCAGCTCACCGGGCCGGACAACAGTAGAAGCTTTCTTT
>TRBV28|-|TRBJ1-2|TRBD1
CAILGQGRYGYTF
TGTGCCATCTTGGGACAGGGACGATATGGCTACACCTTC
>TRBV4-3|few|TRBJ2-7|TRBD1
CASSQTTGGSSYEQYF
TGCGCCAGCAGCCAGACGACAGGGGGGAGCTCCTACGAGCAGTACTTC